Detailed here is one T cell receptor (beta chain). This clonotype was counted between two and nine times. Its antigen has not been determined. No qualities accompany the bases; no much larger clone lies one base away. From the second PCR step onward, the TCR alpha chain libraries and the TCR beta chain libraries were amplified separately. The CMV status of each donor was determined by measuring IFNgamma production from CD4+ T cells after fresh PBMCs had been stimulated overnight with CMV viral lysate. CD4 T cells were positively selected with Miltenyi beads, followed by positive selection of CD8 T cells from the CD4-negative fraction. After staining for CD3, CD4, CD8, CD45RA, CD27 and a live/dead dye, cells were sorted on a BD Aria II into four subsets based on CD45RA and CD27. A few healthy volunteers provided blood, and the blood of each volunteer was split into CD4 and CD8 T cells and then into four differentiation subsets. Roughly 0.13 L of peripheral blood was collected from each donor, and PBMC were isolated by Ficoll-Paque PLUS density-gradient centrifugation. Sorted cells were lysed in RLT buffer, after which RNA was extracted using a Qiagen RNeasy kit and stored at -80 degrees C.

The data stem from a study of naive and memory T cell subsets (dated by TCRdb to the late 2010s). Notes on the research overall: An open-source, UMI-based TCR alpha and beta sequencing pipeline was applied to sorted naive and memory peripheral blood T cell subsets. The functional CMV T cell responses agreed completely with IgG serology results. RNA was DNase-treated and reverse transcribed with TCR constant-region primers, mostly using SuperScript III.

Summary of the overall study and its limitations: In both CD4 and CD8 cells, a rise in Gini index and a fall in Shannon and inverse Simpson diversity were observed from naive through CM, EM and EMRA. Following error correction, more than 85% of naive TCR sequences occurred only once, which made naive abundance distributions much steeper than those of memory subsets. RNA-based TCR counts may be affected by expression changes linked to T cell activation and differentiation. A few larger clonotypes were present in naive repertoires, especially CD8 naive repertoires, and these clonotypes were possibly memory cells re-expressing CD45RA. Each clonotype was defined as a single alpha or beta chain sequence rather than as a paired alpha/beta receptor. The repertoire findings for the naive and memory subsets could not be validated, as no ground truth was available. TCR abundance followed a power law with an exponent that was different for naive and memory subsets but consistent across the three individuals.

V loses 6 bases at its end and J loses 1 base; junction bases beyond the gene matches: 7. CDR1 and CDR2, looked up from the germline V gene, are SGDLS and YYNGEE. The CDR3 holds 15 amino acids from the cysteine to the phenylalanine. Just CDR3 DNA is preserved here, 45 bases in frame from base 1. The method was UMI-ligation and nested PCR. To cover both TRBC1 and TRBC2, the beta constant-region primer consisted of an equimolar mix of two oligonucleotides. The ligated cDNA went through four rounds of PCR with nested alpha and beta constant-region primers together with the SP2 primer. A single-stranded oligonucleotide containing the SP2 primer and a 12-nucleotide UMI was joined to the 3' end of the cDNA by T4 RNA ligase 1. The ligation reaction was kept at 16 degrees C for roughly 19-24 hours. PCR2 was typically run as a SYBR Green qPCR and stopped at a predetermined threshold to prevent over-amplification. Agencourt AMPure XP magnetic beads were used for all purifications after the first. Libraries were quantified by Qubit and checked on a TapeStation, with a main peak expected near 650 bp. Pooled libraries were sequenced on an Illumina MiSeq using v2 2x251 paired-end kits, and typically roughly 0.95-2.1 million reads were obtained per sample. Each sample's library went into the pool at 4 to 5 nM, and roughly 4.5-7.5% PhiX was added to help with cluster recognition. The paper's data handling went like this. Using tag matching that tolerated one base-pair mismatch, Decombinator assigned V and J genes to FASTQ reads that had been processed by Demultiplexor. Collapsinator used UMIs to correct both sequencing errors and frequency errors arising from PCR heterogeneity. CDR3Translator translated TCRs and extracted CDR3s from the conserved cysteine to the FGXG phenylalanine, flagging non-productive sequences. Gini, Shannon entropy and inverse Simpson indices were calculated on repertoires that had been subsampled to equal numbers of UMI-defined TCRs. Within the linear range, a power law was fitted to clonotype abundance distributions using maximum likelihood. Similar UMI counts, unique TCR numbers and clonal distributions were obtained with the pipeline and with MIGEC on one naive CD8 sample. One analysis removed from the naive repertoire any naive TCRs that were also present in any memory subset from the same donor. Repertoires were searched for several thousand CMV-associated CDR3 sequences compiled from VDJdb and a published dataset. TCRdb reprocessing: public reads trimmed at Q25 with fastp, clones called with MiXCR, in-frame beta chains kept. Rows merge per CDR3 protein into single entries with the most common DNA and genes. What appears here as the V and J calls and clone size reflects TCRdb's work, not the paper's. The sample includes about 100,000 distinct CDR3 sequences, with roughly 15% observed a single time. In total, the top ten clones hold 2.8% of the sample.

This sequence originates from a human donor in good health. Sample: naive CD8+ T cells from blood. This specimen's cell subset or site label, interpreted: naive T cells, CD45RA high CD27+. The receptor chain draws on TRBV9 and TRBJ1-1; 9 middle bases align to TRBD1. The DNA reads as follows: TGTGCCAGCACCGGGACAGGGACCGGGAACACTGAAGCTTTCTTT. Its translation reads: CASTGTGTGNTEAFF.